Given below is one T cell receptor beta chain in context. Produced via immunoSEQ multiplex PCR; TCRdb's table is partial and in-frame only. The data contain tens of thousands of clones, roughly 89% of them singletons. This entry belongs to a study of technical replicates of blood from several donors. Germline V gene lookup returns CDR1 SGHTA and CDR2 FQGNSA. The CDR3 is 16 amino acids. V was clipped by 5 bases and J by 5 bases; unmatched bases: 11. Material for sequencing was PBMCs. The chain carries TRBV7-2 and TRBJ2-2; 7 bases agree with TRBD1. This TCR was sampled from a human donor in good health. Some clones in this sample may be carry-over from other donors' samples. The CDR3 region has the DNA TGTGCCAGCAGCCTTATCGGACAGGCGGTAACCGGGGAGCTGTTTTTT. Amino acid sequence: CASSLIGQAVTGELFF. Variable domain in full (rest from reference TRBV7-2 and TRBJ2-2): GAGVSQSPSNKVTEKGKDVELRCDPISGHTALYWYRQSLGQGLEFLIYFQGNSAPDKSGLPSDRFSAERTGGSVSTLTIQRTQQEDSAVYLCASSLIGQAVTGELFFGEGSRLTVL.